Within the sample, the clone carrying this T cell receptor (beta chain) is medium-sized (0.01 to 0.1%). Its specificity is unknown. This record comes from a study of immune heterogeneity within non-small cell lung tumors. Across the study: The tumor set comprised a handful of squamous cell carcinomas and around ten non-squamous carcinomas (plus 1 not otherwise specified).

The authors amplified TCR beta CDR3 by multiplex PCR with 32 V and 13 J primers. One entry per CDR3 protein results from TCRdb running MiXCR on the multiplex PCR reads. The sample has about 5,600 distinct CDR3 sequences, more than 15% seen once; the top ten hold around 3.7%. Regarding the study as a whole: Within each patient, tumor sites shared identical dominant CDR3 beta clonotypes and also held site-unique high-frequency clones.

The CDR3 runs to 16 residues. In germline, CDR1 is SGHRS, CDR2 YFSETQ. V dropped 6 bases and J dropped 3; count of bases not matched to a gene: 12. Template came from bulk tumor genomic DNA, at 500 to 650 ng per sample. Every primary tumor yielded several biopsies, spaced far apart, that were taken during surgery. The patients were newly diagnosed with non-small cell lung cancer, had not been treated, and had curative surgery. Patients with newly diagnosed non-small cell lung cancer who underwent surgery with curative intent served as donors. The source of this sequence is a man aged 40-49 years with non-small cell lung cancer. This chain connects TRBV5-1 to TRBJ2-3; 8 bases match TRBD2. The sequenced material came from lung tumor tissue. The CDR3 loop reads CASTHTGREGTDTQYF. DNA for the CDR3: TGCGCCAGCACTCACACCGGGAGGGAGGGAACAGATACGCAGTATTTT.